A single sample gave rise to the 14 T cell receptor beta chains below, sequenced in a study of blood T cell repertoires in COVID-19. The assay was immunoSEQ multiplex PCR, and TCRdb's table has in-frame clones only and misses some. Here the sample spans about 64,000 clones, roughly 90% being singletons. The sequencing input was peripheral blood. The source of these receptors is a human donor in a cohort sampled during active COVID-19.

The chain couples TRBV4-1 to TRBJ1-4; 7 bases agree with TRBD1. CDR3 length equals 19 residues. Unmatched junction bases numbered 14, after V lost 1 base and J lost 3 bases. Per the germline V gene, CDR1 is MGHRA and CDR2 is YSYEKL. The CDR3 loop reads CASSQVPSIIQGPNEKLFF. CDR3 DNA sequence: TGCGCCAGCAGCCAAGTCCCGAGTATCATACAGGGGCCTAATGAAAAACTGTTTTTT.

V usage is TRBV4-2 and J usage is TRBJ2-1; 9 nucleotides agree with TRBD1. The trim removed 3 bases at V and 6 bases at J, leaving 6 bases unmatched. The CDR3 contains 15 residues. CDR1 is LGHNA, CDR2 YNFKEQ, per germline. CDR3 nucleotides: TGTGCCAGCAGCCAGTCGGGACAGGGCACCAATGAGCAGTTCTTC. Its translation is CASSQSGQGTNEQFF.

In its sample, this clone was seen once. The chain recombines TRBV19 with TRBJ2-7, with TRBD1 identical over 9 bases. From germline, CDR1 is LNHDA and CDR2 SQIVND (reference sequence). This CDR3 contains 15 residues. Trimming took 1 base from V and 3 from J; bases not matched to a gene: 4. The chain's CDR3 is CASSIGGTGIYEQYF. The CDR3 nucleotides read TGTGCCAGTAGTATAGGGGGGACAGGGATCTACGAGCAGTACTTC.

This chain joins TRBV19 and TRBJ2-2; TRBD1 is a possible D gene (5 bases). The CDR3 runs to 17 residues. Trimming pared 2 bases from V and 0 bases from J, leaving 13 bases between. The germline V gene encodes CDR1 LNHDA and CDR2 SQIVND (reference sequence). Here the CDR3 DNA reads TGTGCCAGTAGTATATCAAGGGGTGCAGCGAACACCGGGGAGCTGTTTTTT. This codes for CASSISRGAANTGELFF.

This clone was seen only once. The chain is built from TRBV12-3 or TRBV12-4 and TRBJ1-2; D is possibly TRBD1 (6 bases). This CDR3 has 13 amino acids. V was cut by 5 bases and J by 4 bases, with 11 bases left in between. The CDR3 region has the DNA TGTGCCAGCAGTCTAAGGGACACCTATGGCTACACCTTC. Protein: CASSLRDTYGYTF.

This chain uses TRBV2 with TRBJ2-5; the D is unclear. Looked up from germline, CDR1 is SNHLY and CDR2 is FYNNEI. The CDR3 is made up of 12 amino acids. Trimming took off 6 bases at V and 3 bases at J, with 8 bases between the two ends. The CDR3 sequence is CASREPKETQYF. In nucleotides, the CDR3 is TGTGCCAGCAGAGAACCTAAAGAGACCCAGTACTTC.

This clone was seen only a few times. The chain joins TRBV7-3 to TRBJ1-6; no clear D gene. V lost 5 bases and J lost 8, with 13 bases in between. Germline CDR1 SGHTA, CDR2 FQGTGA. This CDR3 contains 14 residues. The CDR3 here is CASSARGRDSPLHF. The CDR3 DNA reads as TGTGCCAGCAGCGCGCGAGGCCGGGATTCACCCCTCCACTTT. The complete variable domain, with remaining parts taken from reference TRBV7-3 and TRBJ1-6, reads GAGVSQTPSNKVTEKGKYVELRCDPISGHTALYWYRQSLGQGPEFLIYFQGTGAADDSGLPNDRFFAVRPEGSVSTLKIQRTERGDSAVYLCASSARGRDSPLHFGNGTRLTVT.

V usage is TRBV4-3 and J usage is TRBJ2-1, with TRBD2 identical over 14 bases. Germline CDR1 reads LGHNA; CDR2 reads YSLEER. This CDR3 is 18 amino acids long. V trimming: 3 bases; J trimming: 6 bases; junction bases outside the gene matches: 10. The CDR3 DNA follows: TGCGCCAGCAGCCACCAATCCGCGACTAGCGGGAGGGCCAATGAGCAGTTCTTC. It is translated as CASSHQSATSGRANEQFF.

The chain uses TRBV4-3 and TRBJ2-5, with D perhaps TRBD2 (6 bases). Germline V gene data show CDR1 as LGHNA and CDR2 as YSLEER. Trimming removed 1 base from V and 4 bases from J, with 10 bases in between. CDR3 length: 14 residues. The CDR3 is CASSQAGVRETQYF. CDR3 in DNA: TGCGCCAGCAGCCAAGCGGGGGTCCGAGAGACCCAGTACTTC.

The rearrangement links TRBV4-3 to TRBJ2-1, with 13 bases that match TRBD2. The CDR3 extends over 17 amino acids. Germline CDR1 reads LGHNA; CDR2 reads YSLEER. After removal of 3 bases from V and 6 bases from J, the junction contained 8 bases not matched to a gene. The CDR3 nucleotides read TGCGCCAGCAGCCAGGACCGGACTAGCGGGAGAGGCAATGAGCAGTTCTTC. It codes for CASSQDRTSGRGNEQFF.

The chain joins TRBV5-6 to TRBJ2-7, with 7 nucleotides matching TRBD2. Trimming at V came to 4 bases and at J to 4 bases, leaving 14 bases not matched to a gene. The germline V gene encodes CDR1 SGHDT and CDR2 YYEEEE. CDR3 size: 16 residues. This CDR3 reads CASSLPRQRGSYEQYF. CDR3 in DNA: TGTGCCAGCAGCCTACCCCGACAGCGGGGATCGTACGAGCAGTACTTC.

J is TRBJ2-3 and V is TRBV9; D ambiguous. The V gene's germline CDR1 is SGDLS and CDR2 YYNGEE. This CDR3 comprises 15 residues. Between the trimmed V and J ends, which lost 0 bases and 2 bases, there was a span of 10 bases. The CDR3 is CASSVGPLDTDTQYF. CDR3 coding DNA: TGTGCCAGCAGCGTAGGTCCCCTAGACACAGATACGCAGTATTTT.

This rearrangement joins TRBV10-3 to TRBJ2-7; TRBD1 agrees at 11 bases. The junction had 3 bases not matched to a gene; V was cut back by 9 bases and J by 2 bases. The germline V gene has CDR1 ENHRY and CDR2 SYGVKD. This CDR3 is built from 13 residues. CDR3 coding DNA: TGTGCCATTATGGGACAGGGGGCCTACGAGCAGTACTTC. This encodes CAIMGQGAYEQYF.

The rearrangement uses TRBV19 and TRBJ2-1; 10 nucleotides align to TRBD2. The ends lost 6 bases at V and 5 bases at J; junction bases unmatched: 7. The CDR3 consists of 15 residues. CDR1 and CDR2 from the germline V gene are LNHDA and SQIVND (reference sequence). CDR3 coding DNA: TGTGCCAGTAGGACTAGCGGGCGTGCGGACAATGAGCAGTTCTTC. Encoded protein: CASRTSGRADNEQFF.